The entry below describes one T cell receptor beta chain. The antigen remains unidentified. This sample was included in a study of T cells in Graves' hyperthyroidism and ophthalmopathy. TCR beta CDR3 region amplification was performed from RNA transcripts. The HTBI primer set was used in a first-round RT-PCR of the TCR CDR3. Using its own MiXCR run on the multiplex PCR reads, TCRdb lists one record per CDR3 protein. Here the sample spans a few hundred thousand distinct CDR3 sequences, 14% being singletons. Study outcomes and limitations: Clonotypes that were expanded in thyroid above 0.001 mostly appeared in blood too.

Trimming cost V 2 bases and J 5 bases; bases outside gene matches: 13. The length of the CDR3 is 17 residues. CDR1 and CDR2 (germline): SGHDT, YYEEEE. This clonotype was obtained from a woman aged 25 to 39 with Graves' ophthalmopathy. Sequencing input: blood. V is TRBV5-6 and J is TRBJ1-5, with TRBD1 matching over 7 bases. CDR3 nucleotides: TGTGCCAGCAGCTTCTTCAGACAGGGCAGATTGGATCAGCCCCAGCATTTT. It encodes CASSFFRQGRLDQPQHF.